The 22 T cell receptor beta chains below all came from one sample that was sequenced in a study of T cells expressing NK-cell markers. TCRdb derives one entry per CDR3 protein from the 5' RACE reads, leaving out DNA. The listing records about 160,000 distinct CDR3 sequences. The specimen sequenced was blood T cells: a sorted CD56 or NKG2C T cell subset, CD4+ or CD8+ T cells, or bulk PBMC T cells (not recorded which). These receptors originate from a woman between 18 and 70 years old in good health.

The V and J genes are TRBV5-6 and TRBJ2-2. Germline V gene data show CDR1 as SGHDT and CDR2 as YYEEEE. The CDR3 covers 14 residues. The CDR3 is CASSLQVNTGELFF.

The genes are TRBV13 and TRBJ2-7; TCRdb returns TRBD2, unconfirmable since there is no DNA. This CDR3 spans 13 amino acids. Germline CDR1 and CDR2: PRHDT and FYEKMQ (reference sequence). Here the CDR3 reads CASSSGLQYEQYF.

The V and J genes are TRBV28 and TRBJ2-2; the TCRdb call, TRBD2, lacks DNA for checking. Germline V gene lookup returns CDR1 MDHEN and CDR2 SYDVKM. The CDR3 is made up of 18 amino acids. CDR3 amino acids: CASSLRRDSGGAHGELFF.

The genes are TRBV12-3 or TRBV12-4 and TRBJ1-2; without DNA, the TCRdb call of TRBD1 cannot be checked. CDR3 length: 15 amino acids. The CDR3 loop reads CASSSWTGGGYGYTF.

The CDR3 is CASRTGGYEQYF. The chain uses TRBV2 and TRBJ2-7; TCRdb selects TRBD1, and the lack of DNA leaves this call unchecked. Germline CDR1 and CDR2: SNHLY and FYNNEI. The CDR3 is 12 amino acids.

This chain connects TRBV7-9 to TRBJ2-1; lacking DNA, the TRBD2 call made by TCRdb goes unchecked. CDR1 is SEHNR, CDR2 FQNEAQ, per germline (reference sequence). CDR3 size: 15 residues. This CDR3 reads CASSLARIAGNEQFF.

The rearrangement joins TRBV7-3 to TRBJ1-2; the D call of TRBD1 rests on TCRdb alone, since no DNA is present to check it. Germline CDR1 SGHTA, CDR2 FQGTGA. The CDR3 runs to 15 residues. The CDR3 loop reads CASSPSKDSTYGYTF. Based on the CDR3 plus reference TRBV7-3 and TRBJ1-2, the full variable domain is GAGVSQTPSNKVTEKGKYVELRCDPISGHTALYWYRQSLGQGPEFLIYFQGTGAADDSGLPNDRFFAVRPEGSVSTLKIQRTERGDSAVYLCASSPSKDSTYGYTFGSGTRLTVV.

This chain connects TRBV21-1 to TRBJ2-5; with no DNA, the TCRdb D assignment of TRBD2 cannot be verified. TRBV21-1 is recorded as a pseudogene. This CDR3 spans 13 amino acids. CDR3 protein: CASSMERQETQYF.

The gene calls are TRBV12-3 or TRBV12-4 and TRBJ1-2; no DNA is available, so the TRBD1 call from TCRdb remains unchecked. This CDR3 contains 14 residues. The CDR3: CASSARQGDDGYTF.

The genes are TRBV18 and TRBJ1-1. CDR3 length equals 16 residues. Per germline, CDR1 KGHSH and CDR2 LQKENI. This CDR3 is CASSPPEGRLNTEAFF. Complete variable domain (other parts from reference TRBV18 and TRBJ1-1): NAGVMQNPRHLVRRRGQEARLRCSPMKGHSHVYWYRQLPEEGLKFMVYLQKENIIDESGMPKERFSAEFPKEGPSILRIQQVVRGDSAAYFCASSPPEGRLNTEAFFGQGTRLTVV.

The J gene is TRBJ2-7, the V gene TRBV28; TCRdb's D call of TRBD2 is untestable without DNA. This CDR3 spans 17 amino acids. Germline lookup yields CDR1 MDHEN and CDR2 SYDVKM. The CDR3 loop reads CAIAAWTSGRSGYEQYF. The entire variable domain, with the rest obtained from reference TRBV28 and TRBJ2-7, is as follows: DVKVTQSSRYLVKRTGEKVFLECVQDMDHENMFWYRQDPGLGLRLIYFSYDVKMKEKGDIPEGYSVSREKKERFSLILESASTNQTSMYLCAIAAWTSGRSGYEQYFGPGTRLTVT.

The chain has TRBV5-5 and TRBJ1-1; the TCRdb D gene call, TRBD1, has no DNA to confirm it. CDR1 is SGHKS, CDR2 YYEKEE, per germline (reference sequence). There are 13 residues in the CDR3. The CDR3 reads CASSLYPGIEAFF.

This chain joins TRBV5-8 and TRBJ2-3; TCRdb calls TRBD1, which cannot be checked without DNA. CDR1 SGHTS and CDR2 YDEGEE come from the germline V gene. The CDR3 loop spans 16 amino acids. CDR3 sequence: CATQGPKSNLGDTQYF.

V and J are TRBV27 and TRBJ2-7; TCRdb proposes TRBD2, but this gene call is untestable without DNA. The CDR3 sequence is 14 residues long. The germline CDR1 and CDR2 sequences are MNHEY and SMNVEV (reference sequence). CDR3 sequence: CASSLRGPVGEQYF.

This chain uses TRBV25-1 with TRBJ2-7. The length of the CDR3 is 15 residues. Looked up from germline, CDR1 is MGHDK and CDR2 is SYGVNS. The CDR3 sequence is CASSEGRNRTYEQYF.

The genes are TRBV12-3 or TRBV12-4 and TRBJ2-1; TCRdb's D gene call, TRBD2, goes unchecked for lack of DNA. The CDR3 has 12 residues. CDR3: CASGSDYNEQFF.

This chain joins TRBV29-1 and TRBJ2-6. CDR1 and CDR2 from the germline V gene are SQVTM and ANQGSEA. The CDR3 length is 13 residues. CDR3: CSVHSSGANVLTF.

The rearrangement joins TRBV4-1 to TRBJ1-1; TCRdb gives TRBD1 as the D gene, but with no DNA this cannot be confirmed. Germline values: CDR1 MGHRA, CDR2 YSYEKL. The CDR3 is made up of 16 amino acids. CDR3 sequence: CASSQVNSGRGTEAFF.

This chain joins TRBV9 and TRBJ2-2; TCRdb's D gene call, TRBD2, goes unchecked for lack of DNA. CDR1 is SGDLS and CDR2 is YYNGEE in the germline V gene. This CDR3 is 19 amino acids long. The CDR3 reads CASSTLPGASGGWTGELFF. Combining the CDR3 with reference TRBV9 and TRBJ2-2 gives the whole variable domain DSGVTQTPKHLITATGQRVTLRCSPRSGDLSVYWYQQSLDQGLQFLIQYYNGEERAKGNILERFSAQQFPDLHSELNLSSLELGDSALYFCASSTLPGASGGWTGELFFGEGSRLTVL.

The J gene is TRBJ1-2, the V gene TRBV6-5; TCRdb proposes TRBD1, but this gene call is untestable without DNA. The CDR3 extends over 15 amino acids. Germline CDR1 and CDR2: MNHEY and SVGAGI. CDR3 residues: CASSYPSAGEYGYTF.

The chain carries TRBV24-1 and TRBJ1-5; TCRdb picks TRBD1, but there is no DNA to check that call. The CDR3 runs 21 residues. CDR1 is KGHDR and CDR2 is SFDVKD in the germline V gene. CDR3 amino acids: CATSDFPGDRSDYYSNQPQHF.

The CDR3 region is CASSSRTGGTSGYTF. V is TRBV7-2 and J is TRBJ1-2; TCRdb selects TRBD1, and the lack of DNA leaves this call unchecked. This CDR3 is built from 15 residues. CDR1 SGHTA and CDR2 FQGNSA come from the germline V gene. Full variable domain (rest looked up from reference TRBV7-2 and TRBJ1-2): GAGVSQSPSNKVTEKGKDVELRCDPISGHTALYWYRQSLGQGLEFLIYFQGNSAPDKSGLPSDRFSAERTGGSVSTLTIQRTQQEDSAVYLCASSSRTGGTSGYTFGSGTRLTVV.